What follows are 3 T cell receptor beta chains derived from one specimen sequenced in a study of memory CD8 T cells in hepatitis C reinfection. Sequencing was performed with immunoSEQ multiplex PCR; in TCRdb, only in-frame clones are kept and a portion is missing. Of about 50,000 clones listed, nearly 90% are singletons. Time point in this sample: pre-reinfection, 55 to 20 weeks before reinfection detection. TCR sequencing was done directly ex vivo on sorted cells, without expansion in vitro. The sample taken for sequencing was naive CD8+ T cells sorted from blood. These receptors were collected from a man between 18 and 35 years old with hepatitis C virus infection.

In this sample, this clone turned up once. This chain links TRBV5-5 with TRBJ1-3; tentative D call: TRBD1 (6 bases). This CDR3 spans 17 amino acids. CDR1 and CDR2 (germline): SGHKS, YYEKEE (reference sequence). V was pared by 4 bases and J by 1 base, with 18 bases between. The CDR3 region is CASSVDGGEVSGNTIYF. CDR3 coding DNA: TGTGCCAGCAGCGTTGATGGGGGCGAGGTATCTGGAAACACCATATATTTT. Variable domain in full (rest from reference TRBV5-5 and TRBJ1-3): DAGVTQSPTHLIKTRGQQVTLRCSPISGHKSVSWYQQVLGQGPQFIFQYYEKEERGRGNFPDRFSARQFPNYSSELNVNALLLGDSALYLCASSVDGGEVSGNTIYFGEGSWLTVV.

The rearrangement links TRBV5-6 to TRBJ1-2; possibly TRBD1 for D (5 bases). In germline, CDR1 is SGHDT, CDR2 YYEEEE. Trimming removed 0 bases from V and 6 bases from J, with 12 bases in between. The CDR3 has 14 residues. This chain's CDR3 is CASSLAQGTHGYTF. CDR3 nucleotide sequence: TGTGCCAGCAGCTTGGCTCAGGGCACCCATGGCTACACCTTC.

This clone was recorded only once. This sequence joins TRBV28 and TRBJ2-1; 7 positions match TRBD2. The length of the CDR3 is 11 residues. The V gene end was trimmed by 11 bases and the J gene end by 6 bases; junction bases not matched to a gene: 4. CDR1 is MDHEN and CDR2 is SYDVKM in the germline V gene. The CDR3 loop is CAGGRGNEQFF. In nucleotides, the CDR3 is TGTGCCGGGGGGAGGGGCAATGAGCAGTTCTTC.